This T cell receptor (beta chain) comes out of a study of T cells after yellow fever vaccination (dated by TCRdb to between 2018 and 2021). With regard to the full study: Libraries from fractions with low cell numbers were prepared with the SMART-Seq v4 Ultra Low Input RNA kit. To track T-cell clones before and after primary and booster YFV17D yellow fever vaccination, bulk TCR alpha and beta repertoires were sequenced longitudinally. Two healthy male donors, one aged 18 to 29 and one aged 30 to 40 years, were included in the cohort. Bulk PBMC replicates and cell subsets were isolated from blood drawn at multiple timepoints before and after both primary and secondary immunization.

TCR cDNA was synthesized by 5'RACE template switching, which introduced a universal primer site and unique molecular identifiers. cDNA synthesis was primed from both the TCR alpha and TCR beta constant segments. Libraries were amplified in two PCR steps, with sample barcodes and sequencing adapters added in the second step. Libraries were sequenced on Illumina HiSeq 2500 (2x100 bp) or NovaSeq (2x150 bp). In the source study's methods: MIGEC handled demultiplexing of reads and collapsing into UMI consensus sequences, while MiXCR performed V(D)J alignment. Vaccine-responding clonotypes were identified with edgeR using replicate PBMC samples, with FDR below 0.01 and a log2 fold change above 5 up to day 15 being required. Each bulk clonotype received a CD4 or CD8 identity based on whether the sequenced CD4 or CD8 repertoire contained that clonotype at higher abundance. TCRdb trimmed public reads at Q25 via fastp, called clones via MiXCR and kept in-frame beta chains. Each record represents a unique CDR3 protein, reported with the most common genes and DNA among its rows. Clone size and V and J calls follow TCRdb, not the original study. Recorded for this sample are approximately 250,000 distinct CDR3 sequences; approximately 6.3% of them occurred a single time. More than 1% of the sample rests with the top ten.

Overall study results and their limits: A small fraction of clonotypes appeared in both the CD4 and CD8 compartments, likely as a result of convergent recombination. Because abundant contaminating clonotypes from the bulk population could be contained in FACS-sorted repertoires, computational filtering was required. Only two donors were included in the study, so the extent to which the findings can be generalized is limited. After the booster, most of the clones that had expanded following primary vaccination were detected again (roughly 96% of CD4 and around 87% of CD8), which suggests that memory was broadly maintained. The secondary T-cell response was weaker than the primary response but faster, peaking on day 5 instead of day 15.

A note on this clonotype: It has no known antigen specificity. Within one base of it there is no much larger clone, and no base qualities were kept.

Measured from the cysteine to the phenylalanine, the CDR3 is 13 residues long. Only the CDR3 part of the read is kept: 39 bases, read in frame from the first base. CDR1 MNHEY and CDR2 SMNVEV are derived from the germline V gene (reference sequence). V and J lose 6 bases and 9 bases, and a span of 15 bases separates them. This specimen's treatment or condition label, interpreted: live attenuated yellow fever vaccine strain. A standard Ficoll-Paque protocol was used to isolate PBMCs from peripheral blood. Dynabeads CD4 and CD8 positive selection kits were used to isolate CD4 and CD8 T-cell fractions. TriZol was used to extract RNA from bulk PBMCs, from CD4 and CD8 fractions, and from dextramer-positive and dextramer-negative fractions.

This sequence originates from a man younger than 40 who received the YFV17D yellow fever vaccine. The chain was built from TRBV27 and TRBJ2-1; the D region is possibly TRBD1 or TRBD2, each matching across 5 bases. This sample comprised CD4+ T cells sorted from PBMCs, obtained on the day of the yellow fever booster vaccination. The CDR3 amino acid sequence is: CASRNLGGFEQFF. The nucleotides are TGTGCCAGCAGGAATCTTGGGGGATTTGAGCAGTTCTTC.